This record looks at one T cell receptor (beta chain) sequence and its context. This entry comes from a study of STAT5B mutations in CD4+ large granular lymphocyte leukemia. The length of the CDR3 is 14 residues. Germline V gives CDR1 LNHNV, CDR2 YYDKDF (reference sequence). Between the trimmed V and J ends, which lost 5 bases and 5 bases, there was a span of 16 bases. The assay was run at survey level. The assay was immunoSEQ multiplex PCR, and TCRdb's table has in-frame clones only and misses some. The table records some 41,000 clones, roughly 80% of them present only once. The sample was CD4+ T cells from blood buffy coats. J is TRBJ2-7 and V is TRBV15; D perhaps matches TRBD1 (6 bases). The receptor comes from a human donor in good health. The CDR3 spells CATSGVLQGDEQYF. The CDR3, as DNA: TGTGCCACCAGCGGGGTTTTACAGGGAGACGAGCAGTACTTC.